The next 12 T cell receptor beta chains were all read from a single sample in a study of T cell responses to AZD1222 COVID-19 vaccine. Here immunoSEQ multiplex PCR was the method, and the copy in TCRdb shows in-frame clones only, minus some. The sample lists more than 80,000 clones, about 90% occurring once. This sample comprised peripheral blood, obtained 28 days after the second AZD1222 dose. These receptors were obtained from an adult who received the AZD1222 COVID-19 vaccine.

The rearrangement uses TRBV6-5 and TRBJ1-6, with D possibly matching TRBD1 (5 bases). Per the germline V gene, CDR1 is MNHEY and CDR2 is SVGAGI. CDR3 length: 15 residues. Trimming stripped 0 bases from V and 8 bases from J, with 11 bases between. The CDR3 spells CASSYSQQAHSPLHF. The CDR3 DNA sequence: TGTGCCAGCAGTTACTCCCAACAGGCCCATTCACCCCTCCACTTT.

The V gene is TRBV6-2 or TRBV6-3, the J gene TRBJ1-5; TRBD1 aligns across 9 bases. CDR1 MNHEY and CDR2 SVGEGT come from the germline V gene. V shed 0 bases and J 1 base; nucleotides not matched to a gene: 4. The CDR3 runs 17 residues. DNA of the CDR3: TGTGCCAGCAGTTACTCGAGGGACAGGGTCAGCAATCAGCCCCAGCATTTT. This sequence encodes CASSYSRDRVSNQPQHF.

The chain employs TRBV7-2 and TRBJ2-4, with D perhaps given as TRBD1 or TRBD2 (7 bases each). The V end lost 5 bases, the J end lost 3 bases, and 14 bases lay between the germline ends. CDR3 length equals 15 residues. Germline CDR1 is SGHTA and CDR2 is FQGNSA. CDR3 sequence (DNA): TGTGCCAGCAGCCCACCCAGGGGGGGCAAAAACATTCAGTACTTC. It encodes CASSPPRGGKNIQYF.

The chain is built from TRBV11-3 and TRBJ1-2; TRBD1 is a possible D gene (6 bases). Germline-derived CDR1 and CDR2 are SGHNT and YENEEA. Trimming removed 5 bases from V and 8 bases from J, with 24 bases in between. This CDR3 is 16 amino acids long. The chain's CDR3 is CASSTKPTLQGGGYTF. For the CDR3, the DNA is TGTGCCAGCAGCACAAAGCCTACGTTACAGGGCGGGGGCTACACCTTC.

V gene TRBV19 combines with J gene TRBJ1-5; D ambiguous. The CDR3 has 14 amino acids. Germline CDR1 LNHDA, CDR2 SQIVND (reference sequence). Trimming left V 6 bases short and J 4 bases short, with 13 bases between. The DNA for the CDR3 is TGTGCCAGTAGCAAGAGGGAGGATAATCAGCCCCAGCATTTT. Translated: CASSKREDNQPQHF.

This clone came up a few times. The V gene is TRBV6-5, the J gene TRBJ2-7; 7 bases are shared with TRBD1. CDR3 size: 15 residues. J gave up 2 bases and V 6 bases, and 10 bases lay outside the gene matches. Germline CDR1 and CDR2: MNHEY and SVGAGI. CDR3 DNA sequence: TGTGCCAGCAGAAGCGGCGACAGGGTGGCCTACGAGCAGTACTTC. Its protein product is CASRSGDRVAYEQYF.

The chain couples TRBV6-4 to TRBJ2-1; D is possibly TRBD1 (5 bases). V lost 5 bases, J lost 0 bases, and 8 bases lay in between. The CDR3 consists of 14 residues. Germline V gives CDR1 MRHNA, CDR2 SNTAGT. Here the CDR3 reads CASSRQGSYNEQFF. CDR3 in DNA: TGTGCCAGCAGTCGGCAGGGCTCCTACAATGAGCAGTTCTTC.

The chain employs TRBV9 and TRBJ2-7; D may match TRBD1 or TRBD2 (6 bases each). The germline gives CDR1 SGDLS, CDR2 YYNGEE. This CDR3 is built from 15 residues. V was trimmed by 3 bases and J by 6 bases, leaving 19 bases between them. The CDR3 protein is CASSASGAQKGEQYF. CDR3 DNA: TGTGCCAGCAGCGCCTCGGGGGCCCAGAAGGGCGAGCAGTACTTC. The complete variable domain, with remaining parts taken from reference TRBV9 and TRBJ2-7, reads DSGVTQTPKHLITATGQRVTLRCSPRSGDLSVYWYQQSLDQGLQFLIQYYNGEERAKGNILERFSAQQFPDLHSELNLSSLELGDSALYFCASSASGAQKGEQYFGPGTRLTVT.

The V call is TRBV9, the J call TRBJ1-1, with a tentative D call TRBD1 (6 bases). This CDR3 region has 14 residues. V was cut by 4 bases and J by 4 bases, with 14 bases left in between. Germline loops: CDR1 SGDLS, CDR2 YYNGEE. The DNA of the CDR3 is TGTGCCAGCAGCCCGGGAACAGGGTCCACTGAAGCTTTCTTT. Translating gives CASSPGTGSTEAFF.

This clone was recorded only once. This chain links TRBV4-2 with TRBJ2-1, with D unclear. This CDR3 has 14 residues. The V gene lost 4 bases and the J gene lost 4 bases, with 11 bases spanning the gap. Germline V gene sequence: CDR1 LGHNA, CDR2 YNFKEQ. The CDR3 region has the DNA TGTGCCAGCAGCCTCCCGGTAGTATACAATGAGCAGTTCTTC. Its protein is CASSLPVVYNEQFF.

The chain employs TRBV6-6 and TRBJ1-2; TRBD1 agrees at 7 bases. This CDR3 is built from 14 residues. Germline V gives CDR1 MNHNY, CDR2 SVGAGI (reference sequence). The J segment lost 5 bases and the V segment lost 6 bases, leaving 9 bases of the junction unmatched. The CDR3 DNA is TGTGCCAGCAGACAAAGGGGGCTAAGTTATGGCTACACCTTC. Encoded protein: CASRQRGLSYGYTF.

The chain employs TRBV6-4 and TRBJ1-2; D not resolved. This CDR3 has 15 amino acids. Trimming removed 5 bases from V and 3 bases from J, with 16 bases in between. Germline V gives CDR1 MRHNA, CDR2 SNTAGT. The CDR3: CASSPDYQRHYGYTF. The CDR3 region has the DNA TGTGCCAGCAGTCCCGACTATCAGAGACACTATGGCTACACCTTC.